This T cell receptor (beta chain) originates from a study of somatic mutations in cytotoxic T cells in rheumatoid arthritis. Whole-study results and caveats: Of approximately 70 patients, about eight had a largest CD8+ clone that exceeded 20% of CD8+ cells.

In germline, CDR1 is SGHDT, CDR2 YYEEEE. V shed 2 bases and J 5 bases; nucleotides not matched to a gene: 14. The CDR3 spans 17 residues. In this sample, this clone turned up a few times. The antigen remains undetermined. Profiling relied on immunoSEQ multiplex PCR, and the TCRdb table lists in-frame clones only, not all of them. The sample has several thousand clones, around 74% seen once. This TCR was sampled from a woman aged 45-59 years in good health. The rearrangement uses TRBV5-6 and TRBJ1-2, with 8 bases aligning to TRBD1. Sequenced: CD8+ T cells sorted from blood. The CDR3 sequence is CASSFPPPTGERYGYTF. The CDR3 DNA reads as TGTGCCAGCAGCTTCCCGCCCCCGACAGGGGAGAGGTATGGCTACACCTTC.